This T cell receptor beta chain originates from a study of metastatic and nonmetastatic thyroid tumors. All patients reached thyroid surgery having received no treatment beforehand. TCRdb ran MiXCR on the PCR reads. The sample shows 91,000 or so clones, more than 9.5% of them seen only once. This clone was counted ten times or more. V shed 1 base and J shed 4 bases, with 8 bases lying between them. The CDR3 loop spans 15 amino acids. Germline CDR1 and CDR2: MGHRA and YSYEKL. Sequencing was done on a sample of blood. This TCR was sampled from a female donor with papillary thyroid cancer or a benign thyroid nodule (not recorded which). Some clones in this sample may be carry-over from other donors' samples. The rearrangement links TRBV4-1 to TRBJ2-6, with a tentative D call TRBD2 (5 bases). Written as DNA, the CDR3 is TGCGCCAGCAGCCAAGCGGGGTCCGGGGCCAACGTCCTGACTTTC. It codes for CASSQAGSGANVLTF.